What follows are 9 T cell receptor beta chains derived from one specimen sequenced in a study of blood T cell repertoires in COVID-19. Libraries were prepared by immunoSEQ multiplex PCR; TCRdb keeps only in-frame clonotypes and omits some of them. The table has 500,000 or so clones, 87% seen once. Sequenced input: PBMCs or T cells enriched from blood (not recorded which). The receptors originated from a woman aged 18-35 years who had recovered from COVID-19.

V and J are TRBV7-9 and TRBJ1-1; D not certain. This CDR3 is 14 amino acids long. Germline V lookup: CDR1 SEHNR, CDR2 FQNEAQ (reference sequence). Deletions cut 7 bases from V and 1 base from J, with 13 bases between. The CDR3 loop is CASTLMAGNTEAFF. The CDR3, as DNA: TGTGCCAGCACTCTAATGGCGGGGAACACTGAAGCTTTCTTT.

This rearrangement joins TRBV7-8 to TRBJ2-5, with D possibly matching TRBD2 (5 bases). Germline lookup yields CDR1 SGHVS and CDR2 FQNEAQ. This CDR3 spans 16 amino acids. Deletions cut 3 bases from V and 7 bases from J, with 21 bases between. This chain's CDR3 is CASSFSLRTPTRTQYF. CDR3 nucleotide sequence: TGTGCCAGCAGCTTCTCCCTGAGGACTCCCACAAGGACCCAGTACTTC.

The chain employs TRBV5-1 and TRBJ2-1; 10 bases are shared with TRBD2. Germline CDR1 is SGHRS and CDR2 is YFSETQ. The CDR3 consists of 16 residues. The junction had 8 bases not matched to a gene; V was cut back by 1 base and J by 7 bases. The CDR3 DNA reads TGCGCCAGCAGCTTGTTAGCGGGGGGCACTGGGAATGAGCAGTTCTTC. It codes for CASSLLAGGTGNEQFF.

The CDR3 bases are TGTGCCAGCAGTGACGGTCAACCGGATGGCTACACCTTC. Protein: CASSDGQPDGYTF. The rearrangement joins TRBV2 to TRBJ1-2, with D hard to call. This CDR3 spans 13 amino acids. In germline, CDR1 is SNHLY, CDR2 FYNNEI. V was pared by 3 bases and J by 6 bases, with 11 bases between.

The chain is built from TRBV5-1 and TRBJ2-3, with a weak D call TRBD2 (5 bases). Deletions cut 4 bases from V and 2 bases from J, with 8 bases between. The CDR3 contains 13 residues. CDR1 SGHRS and CDR2 YFSETQ come from the germline V gene. The CDR3 DNA reads TGCGCCAGCAGCCTGGACTCCACAGATACGCAGTATTTT. This encodes CASSLDSTDTQYF.

This chain links TRBV12-2 with TRBJ1-5; TRBD1 is the table's D call and was not checked against the DNA. TRBV12-2 is reported as a pseudogene. This CDR3 has 18 amino acids. CDR3 DNA sequence: TGTGCAAGTCGCTTAGAGTATAGACACCGTTATAGCAATCAGCCCCAGCATTTT. Its protein is CASRLEYRHRYSNQPQHF.

J is TRBJ2-1 and V is TRBV11-1; the match to TRBD2 covers 11 bases. Germline assignment: CDR1 SGHAT and CDR2 FQDESV (reference sequence). The CDR3 consists of 16 residues. V shed 3 bases and J 9 bases; nucleotides not matched to a gene: 10. For the CDR3, the DNA is TGTGCCAGCAGCTTCTATAGCGGGGGGGCCAGGGTTGAGCAGTTCTTC. Translating it yields CASSFYSGGARVEQFF.

CDR3 residues: CASTGVYGYTF. As DNA, the CDR3 is TGTGCCAGTACAGGGGTCTATGGCTACACCTTC. V usage is TRBV28 and J usage is TRBJ1-2; 7 bases map to TRBD1. This CDR3 comprises 11 residues. V was pared by 9 bases and J by 4 bases, with 2 bases of the junction left unmatched. Germline V gene data show CDR1 as MDHEN and CDR2 as SYDVKM.

Note on this clone: In the same sample, other DNA sequences code for this CDR3. This chain connects TRBV6-5 to TRBJ1-2, with 7 bases lining up with TRBD1. The J segment lost 6 bases and the V segment lost 6 bases, leaving 4 bases of the junction unmatched. The CDR3 spans 12 residues. Per germline, CDR1 MNHEY and CDR2 SVGAGI. This chain's CDR3 is CASSRTGDGYTF. DNA for the CDR3: TGTGCCAGCAGCCGTACAGGGGATGGCTACACCTTC.